The rows below give T cell receptor beta chains drawn from one sample of a study of blood T cells in healthy people across ages. TCRdb reanalysed the 5' RACE reads using MiXCR and keeps one entry per CDR3 protein. The sample carries around 780,000 distinct CDR3 sequences, 56% recorded once. The sample consisted of blood. The receptors come from a man aged 35-49 years in good health. The CDR3 runs from the conserved cysteine through the conserved F or W. Fields, in order: J gene, V gene, CDR3 length, D gene, clone size, CDR3 protein, CDR3 DNA. D genes are given only for firm matches. The listing skips clone size in some rows; elsewhere it reads once, few, many or a size class.

TRBJ2-7,TRBV6-6,13,NA,NA,CASSYSKVYEQYF,TGTGCCAGCAGTTACTCGAAAGTCTACGAGCAGTACTTC
TRBJ2-1,TRBV12-3/TRBV12-4,14,NA,NA,CASSSGGGRNEQFF,TGTGCCAGCAGTTCGGGGGGCGGGCGCAATGAGCAGTTCTTC
TRBJ2-7,TRBV7-8,13,NA,NA,CASSHRGVYEQYF,TGTGCCAGCAGCCACCGGGGCGTCTACGAGCAGTACTTC
TRBJ2-2,TRBV3-1,15,NA,NA,CASSHLRGNTGELFF,TGTGCCAGCAGCCATCTCCGGGGCAACACCGGGGAGCTGTTTTTT
TRBJ1-2,TRBV29-1,12,TRBD1,NA,CSVGRGEDGYTF,TGCAGCGTTGGCAGGGGGGAAGATGGCTACACCTTC
TRBJ2-7,TRBV5-1,15,NA,few,CASSLEPLNNYEQYF,TGCGCCAGCAGCTTGGAACCTCTGAACAACTACGAGCAGTACTTC
TRBJ1-6,TRBV12-3/TRBV12-4,14,NA,NA,CASSPAGPNSPLHF,TGTGCCAGCAGTCCCGCGGGGCCTAATTCACCCCTCCACTTT
TRBJ1-2,TRBV20-1,16,TRBD1,NA,CSAREGQGSVGYGYTF,TGCAGTGCTAGAGAGGGACAGGGAAGTGTGGGCTATGGCTACACCTTC
TRBJ2-5,TRBV6-9,16,TRBD2,once,CASSSISSGTGETQYF,TGCGCCAGCAGTTCCATTTCTAGCGGGACTGGGGAGACCCAGTACTTC
TRBJ2-5,TRBV2,16,TRBD2,few,CASSVGLAGGEETQYF,TGTGCCAGCAGTGTGGGGCTAGCGGGAGGTGAAGAGACCCAGTACTTC
TRBJ2-7,TRBV20-1,13,NA,NA,CSVPGTGVYEQYF,TGCAGTGTCCCGGGGACGGGAGTCTACGAGCAGTACTTC
TRBJ2-2,TRBV12-3/TRBV12-4,14,NA,NA,CASSLDGLTGELFF,TGTGCCAGCAGTTTAGATGGGCTAACCGGGGAGCTGTTTTTT
TRBJ2-5,TRBV7-2,17,TRBD1,NA,CASSPGQGALLGETQYF,TGTGCCAGCAGCCCCGGACAGGGTGCCCTTTTAGGAGAGACCCAGTACTTC
TRBJ2-7,TRBV28,15,NA,few,CASSLLGFVSYEQYF,TGTGCCAGCAGTCTCCTCGGGTTCGTCTCCTACGAGCAGTACTTC
TRBJ2-5,TRBV6-6,14,NA,NA,CASSYSTPQETQYF,TGTGCCAGCAGTTACTCGACACCTCAAGAGACCCAGTACTTC
TRBJ2-7,TRBV28,16,NA,NA,CASSLLRGTSDSEQYF,TGTGCCAGCAGTTTATTAAGAGGGACTTCCGACTCCGAGCAGTACTTC
TRBJ2-1,TRBV4-1,17,NA,NA,CASSQAGEVRAINEQFF,TGCGCCAGCAGCCAAGCTGGGGAAGTAAGGGCTATAAATGAGCAGTTCTTC
TRBJ1-2,TRBV6-7,15,NA,NA,CASSYSTGRVRGYTF,TGTGCCAGCAGTTACTCGACGGGCAGGGTTCGTGGCTACACCTTC
TRBJ2-3,TRBV7-2,14,NA,few,CASSQGFSTDTQYF,TGTGCCAGCAGCCAGGGGTTTAGCACAGATACGCAGTATTTT
TRBJ2-1,TRBV7-8,15,NA,NA,CASSLARLAWNEQFF,TGTGCCAGCAGCTTAGCTCGGCTAGCTTGGAATGAGCAGTTCTTC
TRBJ2-1,TRBV7-8,15,TRBD2,few,CASSLAGGPLLEQFF,TGTGCCAGCAGCTTAGCGGGAGGGCCACTCTTGGAGCAGTTCTTC
TRBJ1-1,TRBV7-2,14,NA,NA,CASSPDGLNTEAFF,TGTGCCAGCAGCCCCGACGGGTTGAACACTGAAGCTTTCTTT
TRBJ2-7,TRBV7-2,15,TRBD1,few,CASSTVTGGPYEQYF,TGTGCCAGCAGCACAGTTACAGGGGGTCCCTACGAGCAGTACTTC
TRBJ2-2,TRBV27,13,TRBD1,NA,CASSTGVSGELFF,TGTGCCAGCTCGACAGGGGTATCCGGGGAGCTGTTTTTT
TRBJ1-5,TRBV7-2,16,NA,NA,CASSLQGTTVGQPQHF,TGTGCCAGCAGCTTACAAGGGACAACAGTAGGACAGCCCCAGCATTTT
TRBJ2-3,TRBV28,15,NA,few,CASSLSPGDRDTQYF,TGTGCCAGCAGCCTCTCGCCGGGGGACAGAGATACGCAGTATTTT
TRBJ2-5,TRBV20-1,14,NA,NA,CSAKARTGSYDQYF,TGCAGTGCTAAGGCCCGGACTGGATCCTACGATCAGTACTTC
TRBJ1-1,TRBV28,17,NA,once,CASRSKPGLLMNTEAFF,TGTGCCAGCAGGTCTAAGCCAGGCCTCCTCATGAACACTGAAGCTTTCTTT
TRBJ2-4,TRBV7-9,17,TRBD1,NA,CASSLGGQGASKNIQYF,TGTGCCAGCAGCTTAGGAGGGCAGGGGGCATCCAAAAACATTCAGTACTTC
TRBJ2-1,TRBV29-1,16,TRBD2,NA,CSVEGLAGVGYNEQFF,TGCAGCGTTGAGGGACTAGCGGGAGTTGGCTACAATGAGCAGTTCTTC
TRBJ2-5,TRBV11-3,14,TRBD2,NA,CASSALAGQETQYF,TGTGCCAGCAGCGCACTAGCGGGCCAAGAGACCCAGTACTTC
TRBJ1-2,TRBV7-2,16,TRBD1,once,CASSLTFGQGAGGYTF,TGTGCCAGCAGCCTTACGTTTGGACAGGGGGCAGGTGGCTACACCTTC
TRBJ2-7,TRBV5-8,10,NA,NA,CASAIYEQYF,TGTGCCAGCGCAATCTACGAGCAGTACTTC
TRBJ2-7,TRBV27,15,TRBD2,few,CASSFVAGGNYEQYF,TGTGCCAGCAGTTTTGTAGCGGGAGGGAACTACGAGCAGTACTTC
TRBJ2-5,TRBV20-1,15,TRBD2,NA,CSAYERTGGLETQYF,TGCAGTGCCTACGAGAGGACGGGAGGACTGGAGACCCAGTACTTC
TRBJ2-1,TRBV5-1,15,NA,few,CASSPWTDRNNEQFF,TGCGCCAGCAGCCCTTGGACGGATCGGAACAATGAGCAGTTCTTC
TRBJ2-1,TRBV7-2,14,NA,NA,CASSLRGFGNEQFF,TGTGCCAGCAGCTTAAGGGGGTTTGGGAATGAGCAGTTCTTC
TRBJ2-3,TRBV5-6,16,NA,NA,CASSLDKGGNTDTQYF,TGTGCCAGCAGCTTGGATAAGGGCGGCAACACAGATACGCAGTATTTT
TRBJ2-4,TRBV28,18,NA,once,CASSSLRDIFLAKNFQYF,TGTGCCAGCAGTTCTCTTCGGGACATCTTCCTAGCCAAAAACTTTCAGTACTTC
TRBJ2-1,TRBV27,15,NA,NA,CASSFIRSSYNEQFF,TGTGCCAGCAGTTTTATAAGGAGCTCCTACAATGAGCAGTTCTTC
TRBJ2-1,TRBV7-6,19,TRBD2,few,CASSHDGTSGRAGYNEQFF,TGTGCCAGCAGCCACGATGGGACTAGCGGGAGGGCTGGCTACAATGAGCAGTTCTTC
TRBJ2-5,TRBV28,13,TRBD1,NA,CASGQGYQETQYF,TGTGCCAGCGGACAGGGATACCAAGAGACCCAGTACTTC
TRBJ2-5,TRBV10-3,13,TRBD2,NA,CATLARGGETQYF,TGTGCCACCCTGGCGCGGGGGGGAGAGACCCAGTACTTC
TRBJ2-1,TRBV6-2/TRBV6-3,13,TRBD2,few,CASSFTAGNEQFF,TGTGCCAGCAGTTTCACAGCGGGGAATGAGCAGTTCTTC
TRBJ2-3,TRBV15,15,NA,NA,CATSRRTVGTDTQYF,TGTGCCACCAGCAGACGGACAGTAGGCACAGATACGCAGTATTTT
TRBJ1-2,TRBV2,12,NA,NA,CASSVVQDGYTF,TGTGCCAGCAGTGTCGTTCAGGATGGCTACACCTTC
TRBJ1-2,TRBV9,19,NA,NA,CASSPLPLGNQNLPYGYTF,TGTGCCAGCAGCCCCTTACCACTGGGAAACCAGAATCTTCCCTATGGCTACACCTTC
TRBJ2-1,TRBV14,20,TRBD2,NA,CASRLPSQVHSGRVYNEQFF,TGTGCCAGCAGGCTTCCCAGCCAAGTTCATAGCGGGAGGGTTTACAATGAGCAGTTCTTC
TRBJ2-1,TRBV29-1,14,NA,NA,CNVEGASSYNEQFF,TGCAACGTGGAGGGGGCAAGCTCCTACAATGAGCAGTTCTTC